Below are 4 T cell receptor beta chains sequenced from a single sample in a study of cytomegalovirus exposure and HLA in healthy donors. The PCR ran on 60 Vbeta and 13 Jbeta primers. Sequencing was performed with immunoSEQ multiplex PCR; in TCRdb, only in-frame clones are kept and a portion is missing. Of roughly 140,000 clones in the sample, roughly 75% were seen once. Sequences were obtained from PBMCs. The source of these receptors is a man aged 18 to 29 in good health and CMV-seronegative.

J is TRBJ2-1 and V is TRBV18; TRBD2 matches 11 bases. The CDR3 is 18 amino acids. Germline CDR1 reads KGHSH; CDR2 reads LQKENI. V gave up 3 bases and J gave up 6 bases; unmatched junction bases: 13. The CDR3 DNA is TGTGCCAGCTCACCCTTAAAAAACCTAGCGGGAGGCAGCAATGAGCAGTTCTTC. Translated, it gives CASSPLKNLAGGSNEQFF.

This clone was seen only a few times. The chain combines TRBV19 with TRBJ2-7, with D tentatively TRBD1 (5 bases). V lost 4 bases to trimming and J lost 7 bases, with 8 bases between them. Per the germline V gene, CDR1 is LNHDA and CDR2 is SQIVND (reference sequence). This CDR3 has 11 residues. The CDR3 DNA reads as TGTGCCAGTAGTACCCCAGGGGAGCAGTACTTC. Protein sequence: CASSTPGEQYF.

The CDR3, as DNA: TGCGCCAGCAGCTCCCAGACAGGCGCTCCGGGTGTGGCCAACGTCCTGACTTTC. This translates into CASSSQTGAPGVANVLTF. The chain is built from TRBV5-1 and TRBJ2-6; possible D gene TRBD1, 6 bases. Germline loops: CDR1 SGHRS, CDR2 YFSETQ. The CDR3 is 18 residues long. V was trimmed by 3 bases and J by 6 bases, leaving 22 bases between them. The variable domain in full, with the rest retrieved from reference TRBV5-1 and TRBJ2-6, is KAGVTQTPRYLIKTRGQQVTLSCSPISGHRSVSWYQQTPGQGLQFLFEYFSETQRNKGNFPGRFSGRQFSNSRSEMNVSTLELGDSALYLCASSSQTGAPGVANVLTFGAGSRLTVL.

The rearrangement uses TRBV21-1 and TRBJ2-7; TRBD1, the D gene given by the table, was not confirmed from the DNA. TRBV21-1 is a pseudogene locus. The CDR3 totals 15 residues. The CDR3 loop is CASSKRGQGAGEQYF. DNA of the CDR3: TGTGCCAGCAGCAAAAGAGGACAGGGGGCGGGCGAGCAGTACTTC.